A selection of T cell receptor beta chains follows, all from one sample in a study of OX40 agonist ivuxolimab in advanced cancers. Generated by immunoSEQ multiplex PCR, the TCRdb table keeps only in-frame clones and is missing some. The data hold fewer than 45,000 clones, with about 70% observed a single time. The sample was CD4+ or CD8+ T cells sorted from blood, taken in a trial of the OX40 agonist ivuxolimab. The receptors were gathered from an adult with an advanced solid tumor such as melanoma, head and neck, liver or kidney cancer. CDR3s leave out the opening cysteine and the closing phenylalanine or tryptophan.

cdr3_length j_call v_call cdr3_aa
11 TRBJ1-2 TRBV27 ASSFNSNYGYT
15 TRBJ2-3 TRBV2 ASSQRGPSLSTDTQY
13 TRBJ2-3 TRBV30 AWSTMTGGTDTQY
10 TRBJ2-7 TRBV19 ASGQRPYEQY
11 TRBJ1-5 TRBV29-1 SVMDGYNQPQH
11 TRBJ2-1 TRBV5-1 ASSTSGYNEQF
11 TRBJ2-5 TRBV7-6 ASSETGLETQY
12 TRBJ2-7 TRBV5-1 ASSLGTAKYEQY
13 TRBJ2-3 TRBV2 ASSVDSGGRDTQY
13 TRBJ1-2 TRBV7-9 ASRITGLNNYGYT
10 TRBJ1-1 TRBV30 AWKGAGFEAF
13 TRBJ1-5 TRBV21-1 ASSTTTRSNQPQH
10 TRBJ1-2 TRBV29-1 SVQEASYGYT
12 TRBJ1-6 TRBV30 AWTRPGIDSPLH
15 TRBJ1-1 TRBV7-9 ASSSIPGHHMNTEAF
13 TRBJ2-2 TRBV9 ASSVSGGNTGELF
16 TRBJ1-3 TRBV7-6 ASSLETGDRGFGNTIY
12 TRBJ2-2 TRBV7-3 ASSIQGKPGELF
13 TRBJ2-3 TRBV5-1 ASSLKGDSWDTQY
12 TRBJ2-3 TRBV7-8 ASSLQGGLDTQY
13 TRBJ1-4 TRBV5-1 ASRRTGGGSEKLF
9 TRBJ1-1 TRBV7-9 ASSYGVEAF
12 TRBJ1-2 TRBV6-5 ASSGRDRRYGYT
11 TRBJ1-5 TRBV30 AWSVDRNQPQH
14 TRBJ1-6 TRBV7-6 ASSFGSRGGSSPLH
11 TRBJ1-1 TRBV29-1 SVPRTANTEAF
13 TRBJ2-3 TRBV11-2 ASSSQRGVLDTQY
10 TRBJ1-2 TRBV19 ASSPEGLGYT
14 TRBJ2-3 TRBV11-2 ASSPGVTTGTDTQY
12 TRBJ1-2 TRBV10-3 AISESADNYGYT
12 TRBJ2-3 TRBV19 ASSRGASTDTQY
14 TRBJ2-2 TRBV19 ASSTAQGADTGELF